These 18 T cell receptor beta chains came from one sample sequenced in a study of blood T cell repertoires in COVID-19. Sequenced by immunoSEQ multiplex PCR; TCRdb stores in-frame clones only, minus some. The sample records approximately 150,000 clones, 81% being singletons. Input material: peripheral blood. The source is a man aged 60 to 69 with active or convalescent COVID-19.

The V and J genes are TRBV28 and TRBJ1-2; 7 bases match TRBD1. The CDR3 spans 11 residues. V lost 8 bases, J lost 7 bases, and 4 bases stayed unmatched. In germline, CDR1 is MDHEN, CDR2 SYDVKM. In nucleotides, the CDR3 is TGTGCCAGCGGCAGGGGGTCTGGCTACACCTTC. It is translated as CASGRGSGYTF.

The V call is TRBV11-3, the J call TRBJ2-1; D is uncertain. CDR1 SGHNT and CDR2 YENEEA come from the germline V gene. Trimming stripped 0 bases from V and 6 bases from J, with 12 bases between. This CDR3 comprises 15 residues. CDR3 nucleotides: TGTGCCAGCAGCTTAGATGCAGGTGACATCAATGAGCAGTTCTTC. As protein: CASSLDAGDINEQFF.

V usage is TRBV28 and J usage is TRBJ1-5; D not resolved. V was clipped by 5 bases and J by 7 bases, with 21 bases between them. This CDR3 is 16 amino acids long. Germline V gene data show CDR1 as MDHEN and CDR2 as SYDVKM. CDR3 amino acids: CASSPSPLAGRQPQHF. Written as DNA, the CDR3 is TGTGCCAGCAGTCCTAGCCCATTAGCTGGGCGGCAGCCCCAGCATTTT. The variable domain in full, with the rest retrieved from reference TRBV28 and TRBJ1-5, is DVKVTQSSRYLVKRTGEKVFLECVQDMDHENMFWYRQDPGLGLRLIYFSYDVKMKEKGDIPEGYSVSREKKERFSLILESASTNQTSMYLCASSPSPLAGRQPQHFGDGTRLSIL.

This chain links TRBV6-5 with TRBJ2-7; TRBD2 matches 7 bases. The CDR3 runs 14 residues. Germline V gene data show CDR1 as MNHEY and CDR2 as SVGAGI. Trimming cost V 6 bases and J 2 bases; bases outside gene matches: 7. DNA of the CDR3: TGTGCCAGCAGGCCCAACGGGGGGACCTACGAGCAGTACTTC. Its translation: CASRPNGGTYEQYF.

CDR3 DNA: TGTGCCAGTAGCGGGGTGAATGAGCAGTTCTTC. This encodes CASSGVNEQFF. This chain connects TRBV6-5 to TRBJ2-1, with TRBD2 matching over 8 bases. From germline, CDR1 is MNHEY and CDR2 SVGAGI. Unmatched junction bases numbered 2, after V lost 9 bases and J lost 7 bases. The CDR3 runs to 11 residues.

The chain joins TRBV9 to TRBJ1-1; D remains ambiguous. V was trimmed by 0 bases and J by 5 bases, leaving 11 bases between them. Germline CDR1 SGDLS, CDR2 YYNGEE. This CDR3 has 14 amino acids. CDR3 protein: CASSVVGEGTEAFF. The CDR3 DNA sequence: TGTGCCAGCAGCGTAGTGGGAGAAGGGACTGAAGCTTTCTTT.

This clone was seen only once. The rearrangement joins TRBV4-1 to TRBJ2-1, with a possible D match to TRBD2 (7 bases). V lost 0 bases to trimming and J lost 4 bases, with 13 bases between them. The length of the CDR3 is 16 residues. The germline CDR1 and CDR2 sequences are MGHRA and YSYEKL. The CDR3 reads CASSQEGRGAYNEQFF. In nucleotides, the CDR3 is TGCGCCAGCAGCCAAGAGGGACGGGGGGCTTACAATGAGCAGTTCTTC.

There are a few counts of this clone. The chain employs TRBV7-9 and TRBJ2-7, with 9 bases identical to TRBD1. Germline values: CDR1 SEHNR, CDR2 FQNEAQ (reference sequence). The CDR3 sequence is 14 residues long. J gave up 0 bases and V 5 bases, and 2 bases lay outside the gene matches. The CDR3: CASSQGQGSYEQYF. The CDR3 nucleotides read TGTGCCAGCAGCCAGGGACAGGGCTCCTACGAGCAGTACTTC.

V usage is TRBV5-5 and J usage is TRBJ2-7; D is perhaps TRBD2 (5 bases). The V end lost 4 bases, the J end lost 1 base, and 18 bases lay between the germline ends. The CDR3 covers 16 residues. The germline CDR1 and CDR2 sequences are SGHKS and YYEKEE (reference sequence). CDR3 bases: TGTGCCAGCAGCCCCACTTGGAGCCTAGCATCCTACGAGCAGTACTTC. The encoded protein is CASSPTWSLASYEQYF. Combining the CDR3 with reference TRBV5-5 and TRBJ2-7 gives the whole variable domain DAGVTQSPTHLIKTRGQQVTLRCSPISGHKSVSWYQQVLGQGPQFIFQYYEKEERGRGNFPDRFSARQFPNYSSELNVNALLLGDSALYLCASSPTWSLASYEQYFGPGTRLTVT.

CDR3 region: CASSQLDLRENNEQFF. The CDR3 DNA reads as TGTGCCAGCAGCCAGCTCGACCTCCGGGAGAACAATGAGCAGTTCTTC. V usage is TRBV3-1 (or the pseudogene TRBV3-2) and J usage is TRBJ2-1, with D perhaps matching TRBD2 (6 bases). Germline CDR1 LGHDT, CDR2 YNNKEL (reference sequence). This CDR3 is built from 16 residues. V was trimmed by 3 bases and J by 5 bases, leaving 17 bases between them.

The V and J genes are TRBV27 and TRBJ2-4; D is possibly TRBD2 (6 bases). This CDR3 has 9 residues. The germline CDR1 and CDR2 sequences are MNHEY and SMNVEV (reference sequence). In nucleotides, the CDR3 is TGTGGGGGGGAAAACATTCAGTACTTC. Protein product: CGGENIQYF.

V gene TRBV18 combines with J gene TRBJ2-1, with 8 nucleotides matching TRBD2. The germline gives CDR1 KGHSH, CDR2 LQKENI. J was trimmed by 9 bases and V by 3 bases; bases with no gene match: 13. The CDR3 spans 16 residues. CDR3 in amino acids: CASSPSGHGGAAEQFF. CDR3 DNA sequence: TGTGCCAGCTCACCCTCCGGACACGGGGGGGCCGCTGAGCAGTTCTTC.

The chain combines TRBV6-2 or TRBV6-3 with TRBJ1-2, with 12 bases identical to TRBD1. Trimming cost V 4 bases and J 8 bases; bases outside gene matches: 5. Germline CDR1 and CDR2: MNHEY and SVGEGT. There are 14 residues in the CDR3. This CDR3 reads CASSSGQGAQGYTF. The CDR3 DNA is TGTGCCAGCAGTTCGGGACAGGGGGCTCAAGGCTACACCTTC.

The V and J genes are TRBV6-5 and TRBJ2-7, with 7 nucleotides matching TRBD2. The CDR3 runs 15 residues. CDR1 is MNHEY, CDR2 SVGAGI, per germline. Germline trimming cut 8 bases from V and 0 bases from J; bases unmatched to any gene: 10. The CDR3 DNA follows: TGTGCCAGCTATACGCCAAGCGGGATCTCCTACGAGCAGTACTTC. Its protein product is CASYTPSGISYEQYF.

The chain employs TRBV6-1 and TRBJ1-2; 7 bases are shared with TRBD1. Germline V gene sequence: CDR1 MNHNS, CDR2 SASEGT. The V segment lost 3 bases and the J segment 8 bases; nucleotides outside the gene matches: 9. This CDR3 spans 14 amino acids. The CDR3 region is CASSDRRDSGGYTF. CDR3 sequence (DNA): TGTGCCAGCAGTGATCGCCGGGACAGCGGGGGCTACACCTTC.

This CDR3 is CASSLKPSDRVSGANVLTF. CDR3 DNA: TGTGCCAGCAGCTTAAAACCATCGGACAGGGTATCCGGGGCCAACGTCCTGACTTTC. This chain links TRBV7-6 with TRBJ2-6; 8 bases agree with TRBD1. Per germline, CDR1 SGHVS and CDR2 FNYEAQ. This CDR3 has 19 residues. The ends lost 2 bases at V and 4 bases at J; junction bases unmatched: 13.

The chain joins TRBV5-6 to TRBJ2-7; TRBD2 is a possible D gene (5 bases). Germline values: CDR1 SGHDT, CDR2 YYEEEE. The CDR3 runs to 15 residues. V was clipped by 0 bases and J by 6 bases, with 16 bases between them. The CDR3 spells CASSLAGVRLGEQYF. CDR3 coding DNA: TGTGCCAGCAGCTTGGCCGGGGTTAGGTTAGGCGAGCAGTACTTC.

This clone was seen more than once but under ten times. The DNA of the CDR3 is TGTGCCAGCAGCTTAGCACTAGTCCCGTACGGTACGCAGTATTTT. Protein sequence: CASSLALVPYGTQYF. The genes are TRBV7-2 and TRBJ2-3; the D gene is possibly TRBD2 (5 bases). CDR3 length equals 15 residues. Germline V gene lookup returns CDR1 SGHTA and CDR2 FQGNSA. The V end was cut by 0 bases, the J end by 8 bases, with 15 bases between.